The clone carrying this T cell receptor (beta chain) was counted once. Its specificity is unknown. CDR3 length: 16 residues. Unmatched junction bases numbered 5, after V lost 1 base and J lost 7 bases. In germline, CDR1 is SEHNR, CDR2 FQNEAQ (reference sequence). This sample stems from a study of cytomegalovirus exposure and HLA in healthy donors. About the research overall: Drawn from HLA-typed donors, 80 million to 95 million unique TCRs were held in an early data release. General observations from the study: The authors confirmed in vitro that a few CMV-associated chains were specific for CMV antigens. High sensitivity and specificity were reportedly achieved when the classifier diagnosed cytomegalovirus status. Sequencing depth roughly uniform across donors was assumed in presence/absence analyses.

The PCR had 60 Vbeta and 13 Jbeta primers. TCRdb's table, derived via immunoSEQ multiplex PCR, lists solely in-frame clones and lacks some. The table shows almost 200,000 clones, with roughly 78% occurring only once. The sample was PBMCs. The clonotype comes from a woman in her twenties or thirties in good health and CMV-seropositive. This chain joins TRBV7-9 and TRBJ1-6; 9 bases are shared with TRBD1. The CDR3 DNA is TGTGCCAGCAGCTTAGTGTGGACAGGGGAGAATTCACCCCTCCACTTT. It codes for CASSLVWTGENSPLHF.